This T cell receptor beta chain was observed in a study of graft-versus-host responses after intestinal transplantation. Study background: Anti-thymocyte globulin was used for induction in all recipients, who then took tacrolimus and steroids for roughly three years. Study-wide results and caveats: GvH clones occurred in recipient marrow; some first appeared in ileum or blood. Allografts from individuals with graft-donor T cell macrochimerism displayed high graft-versus-host to host-versus-graft clonal ratios.

Between the trimmed V and J ends, which lost 6 bases and 0 bases, there was a span of 18 bases. The CDR3 consists of 17 residues. Germline values: CDR1 MDHEN, CDR2 SYDVKM. As regards this clone: Its antigen remains unidentified.

TCRdb keeps only in-frame clones here, not all; method: immunoSEQ multiplex PCR. Of about 77,000 clones detected, about 92% appear once; the ten largest clones hold roughly 0.7%. This clonotype originated in a human patient who received an intestinal transplant, so some T cells may come from the graft donor. Sequencing used PBMCs, obtained 98 days after intestinal transplantation. The genes are TRBV28 and TRBJ1-3, with a tentative D call TRBD1 (5 bases). The CDR3: CASSIHDGTVSGNTIYF. CDR3 nucleotides: TGTGCCAGCAGCATTCACGATGGGACGGTCTCTGGAAACACCATATATTTT.